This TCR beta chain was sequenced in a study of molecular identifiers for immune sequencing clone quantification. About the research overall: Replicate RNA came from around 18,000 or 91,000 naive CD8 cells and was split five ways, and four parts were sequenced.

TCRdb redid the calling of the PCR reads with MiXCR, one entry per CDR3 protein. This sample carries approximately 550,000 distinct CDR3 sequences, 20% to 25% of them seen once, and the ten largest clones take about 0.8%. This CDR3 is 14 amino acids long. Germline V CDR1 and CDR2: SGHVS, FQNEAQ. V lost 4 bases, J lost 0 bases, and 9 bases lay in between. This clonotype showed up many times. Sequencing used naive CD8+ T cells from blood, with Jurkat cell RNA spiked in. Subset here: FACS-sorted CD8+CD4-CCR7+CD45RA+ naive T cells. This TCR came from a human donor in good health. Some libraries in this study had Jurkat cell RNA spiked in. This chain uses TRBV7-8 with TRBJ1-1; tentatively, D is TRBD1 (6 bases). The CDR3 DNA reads TGTGCCAGCAGCTGGACAGCCCTGAACACTGAAGCTTTCTTT. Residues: CASSWTALNTEAFF. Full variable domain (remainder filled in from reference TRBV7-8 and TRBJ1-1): GAGVSQSPRYKVAKRGQDVALRCDPISGHVSLFWYQQALGQGPEFLTYFQNEAQLDKSGLPSDRFFAERPEGSVSTLKIQRTQQEDSAVYLCASSWTALNTEAFFGQGTRLTVV.